Listed below are T cell receptor beta chains from one sample, sequenced in a study of vaccination effects on CD4 cells after COVID-19. No cognate antigen is known for these TCRs. Only in-frame clones appear in the TCRdb table, and some are missing; sequencing was by immunoSEQ multiplex PCR. Counted here are about 46,000 clones, approximately 74% occurring once; the ten biggest clones make up roughly 8.8%. Source: CD4+ T cells from PBMCs cultured without peptide, taken before COVID-19 vaccination. All receptors derive from a human donor who had a prior SARS-CoV-2 infection. CDR3s leave out the opening cysteine and the closing phenylalanine or tryptophan. Each record gives: J gene, D gene, V gene, CDR3 protein. The D gene is left open where the match is weak.

TRBJ2-3,-,TRBV7-2,ASSLGLNTDTQY
TRBJ1-1,TRBD1,TRBV6-6,ASSSDRGMTEAF
TRBJ1-2,TRBD1,TRBV15,ATSRDRDRTTNYGYT
TRBJ2-7,-,TRBV5-4,ASSPSGERDEQY
TRBJ2-3,-,TRBV7-9,ASSVRQGPHLFTDTQY
TRBJ1-5,-,TRBV10-3,ATVQGLSNQPQH
TRBJ2-1,TRBD2,TRBV11-2,ASSLLAGTGDEQF
TRBJ2-2,-,TRBV5-4,ASSSDLVSATRTGELF
TRBJ2-5,-,TRBV7-7,ASSLSMKGETAQY
TRBJ1-2,TRBD1,TRBV2,ASIDRGQGYT
TRBJ2-7,-,TRBV7-4,ASSFPRDPSYEQY
TRBJ2-7,-,TRBV6-2/TRBV6-3,ASSYSWGEQY
TRBJ2-1,-,TRBV10-3,AISIGGDNEQF
TRBJ2-7,-,TRBV5-4,ASSLGAEYEQY
TRBJ2-1,TRBD2,TRBV5-1,ASSLWGVSGGPEQF
TRBJ1-2,-,TRBV5-4,ASSLRQGLTDGYT
TRBJ1-5,-,TRBV30,AWRGTEGNQPQH
TRBJ1-3,TRBD1,TRBV12-5,ASGSRQGAIGNTIY
TRBJ1-1,-,TRBV5-6,ASSDKLVGGINTEAF
TRBJ2-3,TRBD2,TRBV11-3,ASSSRTSFTDTQY
TRBJ2-3,-,TRBV6-1,ASSEGGLSTDTQY
TRBJ2-3,-,TRBV5-1,ASSFSGSTDTQY
TRBJ2-5,-,TRBV6-2/TRBV6-3,ASSYPGKETQY
TRBJ2-1,TRBD2,TRBV11-2,ASSLETGTTYIDEQF
TRBJ2-5,-,TRBV5-4,ASSFSSSGRETQY
TRBJ1-1,-,TRBV7-2,ASSLGLDGGTEAF
TRBJ2-1,TRBD2,TRBV4-3,ASSQDLALAEGDEQF
TRBJ2-2,-,TRBV24-1,ATSGSGTVSTGELF
TRBJ2-7,-,TRBV3-1/TRBV3-2,ASSLTYEQY
TRBJ1-1,-,TRBV3-1/TRBV3-2,ASRHTGTKAF
TRBJ1-3,-,TRBV30,AWSVSGGGNTIY
TRBJ1-1,-,TRBV28,ASSPLWQDTEAF
TRBJ1-2,-,TRBV6-2/TRBV6-3,ASSYGRGRYGYT
TRBJ1-2,-,TRBV2,ASRIHREGYT
TRBJ2-5,-,TRBV30,AWSAAETQY
TRBJ1-6,-,TRBV11-3,ASSLASGNNSPLH
TRBJ2-5,TRBD2,TRBV19,ASSKGLTREGTQY
TRBJ1-1,-,TRBV15,ATSKRTLEEAF
TRBJ1-2,-,TRBV12-5,ASGLVRGHGYT
TRBJ2-1,-,TRBV11-2,ASSYGGQTAEQF
TRBJ1-5,-,TRBV6-2/TRBV6-3,ASSSWRHNQPQH
TRBJ2-5,TRBD2,TRBV4-1,ASSAGGLQETQY
TRBJ2-1,-,TRBV9,ASSVGLENEQF
TRBJ2-2,TRBD1,TRBV4-3,ASSQYLQGTHPFLTGELF
TRBJ1-4,-,TRBV2,ASSDRRSNEKLF
TRBJ2-5,TRBD2,TRBV7-3,ASSQGLAGTQY
TRBJ1-3,-,TRBV5-4,ASSSARAGNTIY
TRBJ2-7,-,TRBV7-2,ASSLAEGAFSYEQY
TRBJ2-5,-,TRBV19,ASSIQGARETQY
TRBJ2-3,-,TRBV11-2,ASSNQEGHASDTQY
TRBJ1-3,TRBD1,TRBV7-9,ASSHNAGTGRANTIY
TRBJ2-2,TRBD2,TRBV5-4,ASSSGTSGRDTGELF
TRBJ1-1,-,TRBV20-1,SAIKSEAF